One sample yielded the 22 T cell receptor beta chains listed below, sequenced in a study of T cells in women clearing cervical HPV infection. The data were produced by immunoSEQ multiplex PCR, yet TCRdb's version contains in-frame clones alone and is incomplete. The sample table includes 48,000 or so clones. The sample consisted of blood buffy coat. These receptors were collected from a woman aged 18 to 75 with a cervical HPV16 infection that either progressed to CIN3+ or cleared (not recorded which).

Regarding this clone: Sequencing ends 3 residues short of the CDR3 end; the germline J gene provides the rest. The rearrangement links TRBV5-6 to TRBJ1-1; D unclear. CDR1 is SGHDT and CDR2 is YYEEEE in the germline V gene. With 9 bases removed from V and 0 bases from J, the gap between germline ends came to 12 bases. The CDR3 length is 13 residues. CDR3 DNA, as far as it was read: TGTGCCAACAGTTTGACTTTGAACACTGAA. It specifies CANSLTLNTE. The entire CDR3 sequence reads CANSLTLNTEAFF. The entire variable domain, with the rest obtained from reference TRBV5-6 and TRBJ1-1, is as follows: DAGVTQSPTHLIKTRGQQVTLRCSPKSGHDTVSWYQQALGQGPQFIFQYYEEEERQRGNFPDRFSGHQFPNYSSELNVNALLLGDSALYLCANSLTLNTEAFFGQGTRLTVV.

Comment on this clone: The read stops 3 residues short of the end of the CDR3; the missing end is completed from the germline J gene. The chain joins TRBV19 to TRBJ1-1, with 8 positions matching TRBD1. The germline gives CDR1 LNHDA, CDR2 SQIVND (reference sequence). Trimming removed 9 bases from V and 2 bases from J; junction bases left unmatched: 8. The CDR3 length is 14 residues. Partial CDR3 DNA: TGTGCCAGCAGACAGGGGATCGGTAACACTGAA. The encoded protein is CASRQGIGNTE. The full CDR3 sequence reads CASRQGIGNTEAFF.

The CDR3: CAWSATGKGVTGELFF. CDR3 DNA, as far as it was read: TGTGCCTGGAGTGCAACTGGGAAGGGGGTAACCGGGGAG. The rearrangement links TRBV30 to TRBJ2-2, with TRBD1 as a possible D gene (6 bases). The observed sequence ends 3 residues before the CDR3 terminus, with the missing tail filled in from the germline J gene. The CDR3 extends over 16 amino acids. Germline V lookup: CDR1 GTSNPN, CDR2 SVGIG (reference sequence). V dropped 1 base and J dropped 5 bases, with 17 bases sitting between them.

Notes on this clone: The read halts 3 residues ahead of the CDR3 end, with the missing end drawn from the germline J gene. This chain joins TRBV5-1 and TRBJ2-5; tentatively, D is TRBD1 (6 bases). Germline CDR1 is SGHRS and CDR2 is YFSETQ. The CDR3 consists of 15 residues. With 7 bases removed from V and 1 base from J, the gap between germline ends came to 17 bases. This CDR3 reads CASATGSLPQETQYF. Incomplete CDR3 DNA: TGCGCCAGCGCTACAGGGAGCTTACCCCAAGAGACC.

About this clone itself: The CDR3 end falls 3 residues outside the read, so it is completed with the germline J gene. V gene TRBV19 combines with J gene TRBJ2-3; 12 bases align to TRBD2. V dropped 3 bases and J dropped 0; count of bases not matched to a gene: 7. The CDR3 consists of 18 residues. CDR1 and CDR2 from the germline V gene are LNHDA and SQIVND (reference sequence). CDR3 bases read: TGTGCCAGTAGTATCCGTCCTGGACTAGCGGGGAGCACAGATACG. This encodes CASSIRPGLAGSTDT. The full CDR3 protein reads CASSIRPGLAGSTDTQYF.

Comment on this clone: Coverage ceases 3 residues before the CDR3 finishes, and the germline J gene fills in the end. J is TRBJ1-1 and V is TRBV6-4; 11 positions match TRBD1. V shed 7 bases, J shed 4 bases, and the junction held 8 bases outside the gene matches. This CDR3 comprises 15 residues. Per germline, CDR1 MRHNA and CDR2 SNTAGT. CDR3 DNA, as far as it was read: TGTGCCAGCACGCAAGGACAGGGGGCGCGCACTGAA. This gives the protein CASTQGQGARTE. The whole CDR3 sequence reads CASTQGQGARTEAFF.

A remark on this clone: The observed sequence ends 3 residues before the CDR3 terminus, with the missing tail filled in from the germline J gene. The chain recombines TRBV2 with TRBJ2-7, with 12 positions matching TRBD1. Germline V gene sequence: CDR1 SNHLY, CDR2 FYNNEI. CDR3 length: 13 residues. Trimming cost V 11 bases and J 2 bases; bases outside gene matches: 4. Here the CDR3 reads CAVGTGGPYEQYF. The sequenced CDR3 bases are TGTGCCGTCGGGACAGGGGGCCCCTACGAG.

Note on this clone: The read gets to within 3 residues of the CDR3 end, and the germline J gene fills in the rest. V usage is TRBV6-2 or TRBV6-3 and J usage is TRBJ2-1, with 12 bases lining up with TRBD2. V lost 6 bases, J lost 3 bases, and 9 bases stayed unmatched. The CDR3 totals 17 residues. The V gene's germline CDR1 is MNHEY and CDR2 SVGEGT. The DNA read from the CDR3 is TGTGCCAGCAGAACCATCCGGACTAGCGGGGTCTACAATGAG. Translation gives CASRTIRTSGVYNE. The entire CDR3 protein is CASRTIRTSGVYNEQFF.

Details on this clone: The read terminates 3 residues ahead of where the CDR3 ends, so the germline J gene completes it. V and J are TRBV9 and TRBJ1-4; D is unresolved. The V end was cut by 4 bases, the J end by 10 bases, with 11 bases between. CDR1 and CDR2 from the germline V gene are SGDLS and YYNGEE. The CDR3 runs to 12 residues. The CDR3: CASSPDMGKLFF. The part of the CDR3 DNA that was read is TGTGCCAGCAGCCCTGACATGGGAAAA.

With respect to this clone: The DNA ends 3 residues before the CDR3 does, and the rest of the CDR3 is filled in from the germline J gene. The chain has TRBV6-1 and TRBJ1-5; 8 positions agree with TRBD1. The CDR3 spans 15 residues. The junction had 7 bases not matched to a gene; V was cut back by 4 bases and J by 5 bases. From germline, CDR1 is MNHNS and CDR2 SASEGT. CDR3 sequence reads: CASSVQGAIYQPQHF. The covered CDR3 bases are TGTGCCAGCAGTGTCCAGGGGGCTATTTATCAGCCC.

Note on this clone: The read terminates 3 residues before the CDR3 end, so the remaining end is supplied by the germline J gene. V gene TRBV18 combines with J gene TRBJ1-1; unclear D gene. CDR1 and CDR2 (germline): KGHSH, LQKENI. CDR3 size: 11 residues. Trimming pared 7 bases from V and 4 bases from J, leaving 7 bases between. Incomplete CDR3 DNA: TGTGCCAGCTTTCAGTCCACTGAA. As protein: CASFQSTE. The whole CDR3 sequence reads CASFQSTEAFF.

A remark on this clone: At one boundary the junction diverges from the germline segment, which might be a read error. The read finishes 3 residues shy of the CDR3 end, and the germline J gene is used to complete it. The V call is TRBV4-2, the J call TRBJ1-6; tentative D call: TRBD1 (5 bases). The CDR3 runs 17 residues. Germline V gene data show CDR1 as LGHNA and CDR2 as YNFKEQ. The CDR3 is CASSQDPYQGSNSPLHF. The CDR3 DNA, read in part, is TGCGCCAGCAGCCAAGATCCCTACCAGGGAAGTAATTCACCC.

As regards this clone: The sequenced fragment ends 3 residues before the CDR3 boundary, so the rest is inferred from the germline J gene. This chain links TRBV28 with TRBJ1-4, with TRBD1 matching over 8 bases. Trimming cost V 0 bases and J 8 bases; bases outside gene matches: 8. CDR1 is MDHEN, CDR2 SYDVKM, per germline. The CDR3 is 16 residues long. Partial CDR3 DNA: TGTGCCAGCAGTTTATGGGGAATGACAGGGGTGGAAAAA. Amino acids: CASSLWGMTGVEK. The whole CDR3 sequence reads CASSLWGMTGVEKLFF.

The sequenced part of the CDR3 DNA is TGTGCCAGCAGTGAAAGGGACAGGGGCACCGGGGAG. It is translated as CASSERDRGTGE. In full, the CDR3 reads CASSERDRGTGELFF. This chain joins TRBV2 and TRBJ2-2; 10 bases are a match to TRBD1. With the read ending 3 residues before the CDR3 end, the germline J gene is used to fill in that end. The CDR3 loop spans 15 amino acids. Germline trimming cut 2 bases from V and 4 bases from J; bases unmatched to any gene: 1. Germline CDR1 is SNHLY and CDR2 is FYNNEI.

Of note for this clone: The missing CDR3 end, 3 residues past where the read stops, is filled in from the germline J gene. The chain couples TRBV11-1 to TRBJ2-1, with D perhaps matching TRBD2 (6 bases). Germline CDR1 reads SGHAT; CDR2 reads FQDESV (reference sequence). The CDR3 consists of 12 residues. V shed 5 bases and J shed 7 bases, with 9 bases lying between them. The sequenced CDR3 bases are TGTGCCAGCAGCCCTAGCGTGAATGAG. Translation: CASSPSVNE. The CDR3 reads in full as CASSPSVNEQFF. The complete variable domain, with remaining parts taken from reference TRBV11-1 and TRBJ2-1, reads EAEVAQSPRYKITEKSQAVAFWCDPISGHATLYWYRQILGQGPELLVQFQDESVVDDSQLPKDRFSAERLKGVDSTLKIQPAELGDSAMYLCASSPSVNEQFFGPGTRLTVL.

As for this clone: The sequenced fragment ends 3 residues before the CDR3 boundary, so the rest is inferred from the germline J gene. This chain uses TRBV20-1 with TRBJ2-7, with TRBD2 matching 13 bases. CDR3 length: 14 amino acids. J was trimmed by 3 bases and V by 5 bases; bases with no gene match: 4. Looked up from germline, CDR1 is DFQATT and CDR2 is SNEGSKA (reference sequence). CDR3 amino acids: CSASTSGGIYEQYF. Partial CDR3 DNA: TGCAGTGCTTCGACTAGCGGGGGGATCTACGAG.

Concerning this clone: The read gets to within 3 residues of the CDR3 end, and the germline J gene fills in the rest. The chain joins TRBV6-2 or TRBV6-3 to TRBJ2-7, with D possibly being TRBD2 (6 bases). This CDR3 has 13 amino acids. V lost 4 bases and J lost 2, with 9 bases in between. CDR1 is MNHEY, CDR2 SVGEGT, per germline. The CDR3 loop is CASSSGGTYEQYF. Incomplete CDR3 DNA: TGTGCCAGCAGTTCCGGGGGTACCTACGAG.

The CDR3 region is CASSFGQVYGYTF. The DNA read from the CDR3 is TGTGCCAGCAGTTTCGGACAGGTCTATGGC. The chain links TRBV28 to TRBJ1-2; TRBD1 matches 7 bases. The sequenced fragment ends 3 residues before the CDR3 boundary, so the rest is inferred from the germline J gene. Losses at the gene ends were 3 bases for V and 4 bases for J; bases not matched to a gene: 2. There are 13 residues in the CDR3. The germline CDR1 and CDR2 sequences are MDHEN and SYDVKM.

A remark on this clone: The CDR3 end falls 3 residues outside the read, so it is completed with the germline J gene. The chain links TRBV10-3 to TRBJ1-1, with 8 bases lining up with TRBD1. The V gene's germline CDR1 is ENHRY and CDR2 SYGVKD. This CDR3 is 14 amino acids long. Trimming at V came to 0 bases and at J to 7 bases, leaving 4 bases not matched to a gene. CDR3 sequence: CAISESAGGGEAFF. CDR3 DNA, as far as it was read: TGTGCCATCAGTGAGTCGGCAGGGGGCGGTGAA.

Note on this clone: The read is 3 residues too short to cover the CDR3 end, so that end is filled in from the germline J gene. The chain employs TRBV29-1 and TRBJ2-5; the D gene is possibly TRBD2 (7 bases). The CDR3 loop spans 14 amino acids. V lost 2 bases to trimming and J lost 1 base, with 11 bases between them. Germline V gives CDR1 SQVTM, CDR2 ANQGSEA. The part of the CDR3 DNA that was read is TGCAGCGTTGAAAGGGGGAGGGTCCAAGAGACC. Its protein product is CSVERGRVQET. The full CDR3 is CSVERGRVQETQYF.

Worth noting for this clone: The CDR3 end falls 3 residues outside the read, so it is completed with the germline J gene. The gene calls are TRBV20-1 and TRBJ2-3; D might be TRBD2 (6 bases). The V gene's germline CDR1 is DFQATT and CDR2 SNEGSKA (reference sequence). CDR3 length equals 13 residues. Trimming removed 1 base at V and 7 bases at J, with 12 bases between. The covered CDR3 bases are TGCAGTGCTAGAGTCCCGGGGGTCCATACG. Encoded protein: CSARVPGVHT. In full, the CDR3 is CSARVPGVHTQYF.

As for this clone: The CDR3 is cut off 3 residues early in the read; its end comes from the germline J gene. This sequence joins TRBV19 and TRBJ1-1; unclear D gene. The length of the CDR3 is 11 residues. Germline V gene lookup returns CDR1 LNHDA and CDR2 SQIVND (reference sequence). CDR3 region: CASSSRGEAFF. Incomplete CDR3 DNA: TGTGCCAGTAGTTCCAGAGGGGAA.